This TCR beta chain was recorded in a study of control samples from healthy donors and cancer patients. Assay: immunoSEQ multiplex PCR; the TCRdb copy retains only in-frame clones and omits some. The sample yields some 160,000 clones, about 94% seen once. V lost 0 bases to trimming and J lost 4 bases, with 9 bases between them. Germline CDR1 reads SEHNR; CDR2 reads FQNEAQ (reference sequence). The CDR3 runs 14 residues. This chain joins TRBV7-9 and TRBJ2-5, with TRBD1 as a possible D gene (7 bases). The source of this sequence is a woman between 40 and 50 years old in good health. Sequencing was carried out using blood. Written as DNA, the CDR3 is TGTGCCAGCAGCTTAGCGCAGGGGGGAGAGACCCAGTACTTC. Its protein is CASSLAQGGETQYF.